These 29 T cell receptor beta chains were sequenced from one sample in a study of regulatory T cells in long-lasting Graves disease. In building TCR beta libraries, iRepertoire HTBI primers were used together with Arm-PCR of CDR3 regions. TCRdb fed the multiplex PCR reads into MiXCR, producing one record per CDR3 protein. The sample holds under 450,000 distinct CDR3 sequences; about 10% are singletons and the top ten take approximately 17%. Indicated time point: newly diagnosed GD, antithyroid drugs for less than 3 months. The TCR library used RNA extracted from PBMCs. The sample was also linked to a second study, of T cells in Graves' hyperthyroidism and ophthalmopathy.

Material: peripheral blood mononuclear cells (PBMCs), obtained at new diagnosis, from a patient treated with antithyroid drugs. The source is a woman between 18 and 29 years old with Graves disease.

This clonotype has only a few counts. The CDR3 bases are TGTGCCAGCTCACCATCTAGCGGGAGTAAGAAAGGATCCACCGGGGAGCTGTTTTTT. It codes for CASSPSSGSKKGSTGELFF. V and J are TRBV18 and TRBJ2-2; TRBD2 aligns across 10 bases. This CDR3 has 19 residues. The germline V gene encodes CDR1 KGHSH and CDR2 LQKENI. Trimming removed 2 bases from V and 4 bases from J; junction bases left unmatched: 13.

This clonotype was picked up many times. The V call is TRBV11-2, the J call TRBJ1-1; D may be TRBD1 (5 bases). Trimming removed 1 base at V and 1 base at J, with 10 bases between. The V gene's germline CDR1 is SGHAT and CDR2 FQNNGV. This CDR3 contains 15 residues. The CDR3 loop reads CASSLVRGRNTEAFF. In DNA form, the CDR3 reads TGTGCCAGCAGCTTAGTCCGGGGGAGGAACACTGAAGCTTTCTTT. The whole variable domain, remainder taken from reference TRBV11-2 and TRBJ1-1, is EAGVAQSPRYKIIEKRQSVAFWCNPISGHATLYWYQQILGQGPKLLIQFQNNGVVDDSQLPKDRFSAERLKGVDSTLKIQPAKLEDSAVYLCASSLVRGRNTEAFFGQGTRLTVV.

This chain uses TRBV20-1 with TRBJ2-5, with a possible D match to TRBD1 (5 bases). CDR1 and CDR2 (germline): DFQATT, SNEGSKA (reference sequence). The CDR3 is 12 amino acids. V lost 3 bases, J lost 2 bases, and 7 bases lay in between. CDR3 sequence reads: CSASRQQETQYF. For the CDR3, the DNA is TGCAGTGCTAGCCGACAGCAAGAGACCCAGTACTTC.

Many counts were recorded for this clonotype. The genes are TRBV7-9 and TRBJ2-1; D is unclear. The CDR3 has 16 residues. Looked up from germline, CDR1 is SEHNR and CDR2 is FQNEAQ (reference sequence). V was shortened by 5 bases and J by 5 bases, with 19 bases between the two germline ends. CDR3 protein: CASSRNWVSTHNEQFF. The CDR3 coding sequence is TGTGCCAGCAGCCGAAATTGGGTTTCCACTCACAATGAGCAGTTCTTC.

At least ten counts were recorded for this clonotype. The V and J genes are TRBV7-2 and TRBJ1-4, with D possibly being TRBD1 (5 bases). Trimming removed 2 bases at V and 8 bases at J, with 9 bases between. CDR3 size: 13 residues. Germline V gives CDR1 SGHTA, CDR2 FQGNSA. The CDR3 DNA sequence: TGTGCCAGCAGCTTAATGGGGGTGGAAAAACTGTTTTTT. Its translation is CASSLMGVEKLFF.

This chain links TRBV7-9 with TRBJ1-2; D is unresolved. V lost 3 bases to trimming and J lost 7 bases, with 9 bases between them. CDR3 length equals 12 residues. CDR1 is SEHNR, CDR2 FQNEAQ, per germline (reference sequence). In DNA form, the CDR3 reads TGTGCCAGCAGCTTGGCTGATTTTGGCTACACCTTC. Translated: CASSLADFGYTF.

CDR3: CASSEMAGGRYSSYNEQFF. CDR3 nucleotides: TGTGCCAGCAGTGAAATGGCGGGGGGCCGATATAGCTCCTACAATGAGCAGTTCTTC. The chain links TRBV6-1 to TRBJ2-1; 8 bases are a match to TRBD2. Trimming cost V 2 bases and J 0 bases; bases outside gene matches: 12. This CDR3 spans 19 amino acids. The germline V gene has CDR1 MNHNS and CDR2 SASEGT.

At least ten counts were recorded for this clonotype. The gene calls are TRBV10-3 and TRBJ2-7, with 11 bases identical to TRBD2. CDR3 size: 15 residues. Per the germline V gene, CDR1 is ENHRY and CDR2 is SYGVKD. Losses at the gene ends were 6 bases for V and 2 bases for J; bases not matched to a gene: 6. CDR3 residues: CAIRNTSGGTYEQYF. Here the CDR3 DNA reads TGTGCCATCAGGAACACTAGCGGGGGAACCTACGAGCAGTACTTC.

This clonotype was counted a few times. The chain links TRBV7-3 to TRBJ2-2; 14 bases align to TRBD2. Losses at the gene ends were 4 bases for V and 3 bases for J; bases not matched to a gene: 7. Germline CDR1 reads SGHTA; CDR2 reads FQGTGA. CDR3 length: 18 amino acids. The CDR3 loop is CASSSALGLAGDTGELFF. The CDR3 nucleotides are TGTGCCAGCAGCTCGGCTTTGGGACTAGCGGGAGACACCGGGGAGCTGTTTTTT.

This clonotype occurred many times. The chain's CDR3 is CASSYGGSNSPLHF. DNA of the CDR3: TGTGCCAGCAGTTACGGAGGATCGAATTCACCCCTCCACTTT. The V and J genes are TRBV6-2 or TRBV6-3 and TRBJ1-6; unclear D gene. This CDR3 has 14 residues. Between the trimmed V and J ends, which lost 2 bases and 7 bases, there was a span of 9 bases. Germline CDR1 MNHEY, CDR2 SVGEGT.

The CDR3 sequence is CSARAPRGDSYEQYF. The CDR3, as DNA: TGCAGTGCTAGAGCCCCGAGGGGGGACTCCTACGAGCAGTACTTC. The chain uses TRBV20-1 and TRBJ2-7; D is tentatively TRBD1 or TRBD2 (6 bases each). The CDR3 is 15 residues long. From germline, CDR1 is DFQATT and CDR2 SNEGSKA (reference sequence). Trimming shortened V by 1 base and J by 0 bases, and 13 bases separated the two germline ends.

This clonotype was counted many times. V is TRBV11-2 and J is TRBJ2-7; no firm D call. Per germline, CDR1 SGHAT and CDR2 FQNNGV. The CDR3 runs to 14 residues. The V and J ends lost 0 bases and 9 bases respectively, with 15 bases between them. The CDR3 nucleotides read TGTGCCAGCAGCTTAGACCGGACGGAGTTAGGGCAGTACTTC. It specifies CASSLDRTELGQYF.

This clonotype has ten or more counts. The rearrangement joins TRBV15 to TRBJ1-5; TRBD1 agrees at 11 bases. The CDR3 extends over 15 amino acids. From germline, CDR1 is LNHNV and CDR2 YYDKDF (reference sequence). J gave up 9 bases and V 6 bases, and 10 bases lay outside the gene matches. The CDR3 sequence is CATSRDRGTGLPQHF. The CDR3 DNA reads as TGTGCCACCAGTAGGGACAGGGGGACGGGTCTGCCCCAGCATTTT.

V is TRBV9 and J is TRBJ2-5; D is perhaps TRBD1 or TRBD2 (5 bases each). The germline V and J ends were trimmed by 5 bases and 3 bases, with 17 bases remaining between them. This CDR3 region has 15 residues. CDR1 and CDR2 from the germline V gene are SGDLS and YYNGEE. The CDR3 region has the DNA TGTGCCAGCAGTCCTCTCCACCGGGACGAAGAGACCCAGTACTTC. Protein product: CASSPLHRDEETQYF. Together with reference TRBV9 and TRBJ2-5, the CDR3 gives the full variable domain: DSGVTQTPKHLITATGQRVTLRCSPRSGDLSVYWYQQSLDQGLQFLIQYYNGEERAKGNILERFSAQQFPDLHSELNLSSLELGDSALYFCASSPLHRDEETQYFGPGTRLLVL.

This clonotype appeared a few times. A much larger clone is a single base away; this may be a read error. The V and J genes are TRBV6-2 or TRBV6-3 and TRBJ2-1, with TRBD2 matching 10 bases. CDR3 length: 15 residues. Germline CDR1 is MNHEY and CDR2 is SVGEGT. The CDR3, as DNA: TGTGCCAGCAGTGGAACTAGCGGGGCATACAATGAGCAGTCCTTC. It is translated as CASSGTSGAYNEQSF.

In the case of this clonotype: A much larger clone lies one base from this, so it may be a read error. The V and J genes are TRBV29-1 and TRBJ2-1, with 16 bases fitting TRBD2. CDR1 is SQVTM and CDR2 is ANQGSEA in the germline V gene. CDR3 size: 15 residues. DNA for the CDR3: TGCCGCGGGGGACTAGCGGGGGGGCCTTACAATGAGCAGTTCTTC. This translates into CRGGLAGGPYNEQFF.

V gene TRBV7-2 combines with J gene TRBJ2-1; 14 bases align to TRBD2. This CDR3 spans 19 amino acids. V shed 7 bases and J 0 bases; nucleotides not matched to a gene: 11. In germline, CDR1 is SGHTA, CDR2 FQGNSA. Written as DNA, the CDR3 is TGTGCCAGCACCACACCAGGACTAGCGGGAGGAAGCTCCTACAATGAGCAGTTCTTC. Its protein is CASTTPGLAGGSSYNEQFF.

This clonotype was detected many times. The gene calls are TRBV6-2 or TRBV6-3 and TRBJ1-6; 10 bases are a match to TRBD1. Germline V gives CDR1 MNHEY, CDR2 SVGEGT. The J segment lost 9 bases and the V segment lost 5 bases, leaving 4 bases of the junction unmatched. The CDR3 runs to 14 residues. CDR3 region: CASSTGTGASPLHF. CDR3 nucleotides: TGTGCCAGCAGTACCGGGACAGGGGCTTCACCCCTCCACTTT.

A few counts support this clonotype. This chain joins TRBV4-3 and TRBJ1-5; D gene uncertain. This CDR3 contains 17 residues. Between the trimmed V and J ends, which lost 1 base and 8 bases, there was a span of 21 bases. Germline CDR1 reads LGHNA; CDR2 reads YSLEER. The CDR3 DNA reads as TGCGCCAGCAGCCAAGTCTGGATCCTCGGTAGGAAGGAGCCCCAGCATTTT. Translating it yields CASSQVWILGRKEPQHF.

There are many counts of this clonotype. The chain couples TRBV20-1 to TRBJ1-1; possibly TRBD1 for D (5 bases). Germline lookup yields CDR1 DFQATT and CDR2 SNEGSKA (reference sequence). CDR3 length: 13 residues. The V end was cut by 7 bases, the J end by 0 bases, with 12 bases between. CDR3 in DNA: TGCAGTGTCGAGACAGAAATGAACACTGAAGCTTTCTTT. Its translation: CSVETEMNTEAFF.

The chain recombines TRBV19 with TRBJ1-2, with 11 bases that match TRBD1. Germline values: CDR1 LNHDA, CDR2 SQIVND (reference sequence). The V and J ends lost 5 bases and 3 bases, in that order; junction bases with no gene match: 11. This CDR3 is 17 amino acids long. In nucleotides, the CDR3 is TGTGCCAGTAGTCCCCGGGACAGGGGGACCTCCTACTATGGCTACACCTTC. Its protein is CASSPRDRGTSYYGYTF.

This clonotype appeared many times. The gene calls are TRBV12-3 or TRBV12-4 and TRBJ1-5; D is ambiguous. Trimming removed 6 bases at V and 0 bases at J, with 3 bases between. The CDR3 contains 12 residues. Here the CDR3 reads CASRYSNQPQHF. CDR3 coding DNA: TGTGCCAGCAGATATAGCAATCAGCCCCAGCATTTT.

This rearrangement joins TRBV20-1 to TRBJ2-1, with 15 nucleotides matching TRBD2. Per the germline V gene, CDR1 is DFQATT and CDR2 is SNEGSKA (reference sequence). V was pared by 3 bases and J by 9 bases, with 6 bases of the junction left unmatched. This CDR3 has 15 residues. The DNA of the CDR3 is TGCAGTGCTAGCAGGACTAGCGGGGGGGAAAGTGAGCAGTTCTTC. Its translation: CSASRTSGGESEQFF.

The gene calls are TRBV28 and TRBJ2-3; D is perhaps TRBD2 (5 bases). Trimming took off 5 bases at V and 10 bases at J, with 16 bases between the two ends. This CDR3 has 13 amino acids. Germline V gene sequence: CDR1 MDHEN, CDR2 SYDVKM. CDR3 DNA sequence: TGTGCCAGCAGTGGACGGGAAGACGGGTCGCAGTATTTT. Translated: CASSGREDGSQYF.

This clonotype turned up a few times. The CDR3 spells CASSQNGGEAGYTF. The CDR3 nucleotides read TGTGCCAGCAGCCAAAATGGAGGGGAGGCTGGCTACACCTTC. This sequence joins TRBV3-1 and TRBJ1-2; possible D gene TRBD1, 5 bases. This CDR3 is built from 14 residues. The V and J ends lost 2 bases and 7 bases respectively, with 14 bases between them. In germline, CDR1 is LGHDT, CDR2 YNNKEL (reference sequence).

The chain joins TRBV7-9 to TRBJ1-5; D may be TRBD1 (6 bases). The germline gives CDR1 SEHNR, CDR2 FQNEAQ (reference sequence). The ends were cut back, 5 bases at V and 3 bases at J, with 17 bases in the middle. The CDR3 covers 16 residues. The CDR3, as DNA: TGTGCCAGCAGCCCCTGGGACACCCATGTCAATCAGCCCCAGCATTTT. Translated, it gives CASSPWDTHVNQPQHF.

This clonotype was recorded many times. The chain joins TRBV20-1 to TRBJ2-5; D is tentatively TRBD1 or TRBD2 (5 bases each). CDR3 size: 16 residues. The V and J ends lost 3 bases and 4 bases respectively, with 21 bases between them. The germline V gene encodes CDR1 DFQATT and CDR2 SNEGSKA (reference sequence). CDR3 DNA sequence: TGCAGTGCTAGTTTTGGGGGAGCAGGTTGGGCAGAGACCCAGTACTTC. This translates into CSASFGGAGWAETQYF.

This clonotype was seen ten or more times. The J gene is TRBJ2-5, the V gene TRBV7-9; possible D gene TRBD2, 5 bases. CDR3 length equals 14 residues. From germline, CDR1 is SEHNR and CDR2 FQNEAQ (reference sequence). V shed 5 bases and J shed 5 bases, with 15 bases lying between them. The CDR3 DNA reads as TGTGCCAGCAGCCCCGGGTTACGGAGGGAGACCCAGTACTTC. Its protein product is CASSPGLRRETQYF.

In its sample, this clonotype was seen many times. CDR3: CASSLTGSGSGNEQFF. The DNA for the CDR3 is TGTGCCAGCAGCTTAACAGGTAGCGGGAGTGGCAATGAGCAGTTCTTC. This rearrangement joins TRBV7-3 to TRBJ2-1, with 9 bases identical to TRBD2. Per the germline V gene, CDR1 is SGHTA and CDR2 is FQGTGA. The length of the CDR3 is 16 residues. J was trimmed by 6 bases and V by 0 bases; bases with no gene match: 6.